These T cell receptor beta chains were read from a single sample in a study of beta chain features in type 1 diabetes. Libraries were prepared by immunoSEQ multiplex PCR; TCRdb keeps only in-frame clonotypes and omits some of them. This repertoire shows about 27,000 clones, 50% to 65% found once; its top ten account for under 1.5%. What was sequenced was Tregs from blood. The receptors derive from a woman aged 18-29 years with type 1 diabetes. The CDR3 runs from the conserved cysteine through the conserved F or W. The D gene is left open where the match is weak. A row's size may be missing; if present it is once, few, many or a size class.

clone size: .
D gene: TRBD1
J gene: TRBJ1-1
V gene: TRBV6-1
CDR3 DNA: TGTGCCAGCACTCGGGACAGGGCGAACACTGAAGCTTTCTTT
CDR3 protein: CASTRDRANTEAFF

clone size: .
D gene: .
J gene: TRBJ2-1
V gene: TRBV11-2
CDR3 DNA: TGTGCCAGCAGCTTAGGCCGGGACTTAAGGGTCTTC
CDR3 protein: CASSLGRDLRVF

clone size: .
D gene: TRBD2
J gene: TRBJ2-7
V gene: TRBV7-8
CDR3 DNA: TGTGCCAGCAGCTCCGTAGCGGGAGGGTCCTACGAGCAGTACTTC
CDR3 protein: CASSSVAGGSYEQYF

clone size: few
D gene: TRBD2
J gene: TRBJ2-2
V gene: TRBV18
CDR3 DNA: TGTGCCAGCTTGCGAGCGGGAGGCTTCACCGGGGAGCTGTTTTTT
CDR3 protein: CASLRAGGFTGELFF

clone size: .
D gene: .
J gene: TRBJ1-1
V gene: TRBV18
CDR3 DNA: TGTGCCAGCTCACCAATCGGCCAGGGGCTAGGGACTGAAGCTTTCTTT
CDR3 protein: CASSPIGQGLGTEAFF

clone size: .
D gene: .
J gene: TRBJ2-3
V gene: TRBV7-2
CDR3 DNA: TGTGCCAGCAGCCCCCGTGGATTAGCCTCAGATACGCAGTATTTT
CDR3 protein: CASSPRGLASDTQYF

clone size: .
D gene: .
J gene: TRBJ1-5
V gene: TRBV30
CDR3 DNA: TGTGCCTGGAGTGGGTGGCCCAATCAGCCCCAGCATTTT
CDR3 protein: CAWSGWPNQPQHF

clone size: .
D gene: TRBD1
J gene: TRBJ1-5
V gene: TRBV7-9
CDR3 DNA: TGTGCCAGCAGTCCCGGACAGGCCCCAATTCAGCCCCAGCATTTT
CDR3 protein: CASSPGQAPIQPQHF

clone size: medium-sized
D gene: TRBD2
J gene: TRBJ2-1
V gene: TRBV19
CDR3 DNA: TGTGCCAGTAGTATCCGGGGACTAGCGGAGCAGTTCTTC
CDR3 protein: CASSIRGLAEQFF

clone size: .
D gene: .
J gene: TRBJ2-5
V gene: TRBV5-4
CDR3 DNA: TGTGCCAGCAGCTTTGACAGAGAGACCCAGTACTTC
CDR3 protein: CASSFDRETQYF

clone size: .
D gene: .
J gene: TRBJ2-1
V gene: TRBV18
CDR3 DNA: TGTGCCAGCGCAGCGACCCGAACAGGGTTAGCCTACAATGAGCAGTTCTTC
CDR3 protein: CASAATRTGLAYNEQFF

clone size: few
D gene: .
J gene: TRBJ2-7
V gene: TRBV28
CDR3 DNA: TGTGCCAGCAGTTTACGGGGCGAGCAGTACTTC
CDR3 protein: CASSLRGEQYF

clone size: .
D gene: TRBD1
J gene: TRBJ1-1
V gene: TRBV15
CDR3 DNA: TGTGCCACGTCCTTTGACAGGGGGCGGTCTGAAGCTTTCTTT
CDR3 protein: CATSFDRGRSEAFF

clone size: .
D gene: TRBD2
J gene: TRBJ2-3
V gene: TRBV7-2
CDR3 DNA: TGTGCCAGCAGCTTCGGGACTAGTGTGACAGATACGCAGTATTTT
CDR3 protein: CASSFGTSVTDTQYF

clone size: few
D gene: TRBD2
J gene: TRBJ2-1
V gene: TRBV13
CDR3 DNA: TGTGCCAGCAGCTGGGAGCGGGAGGGCCGGTCCTACAATGAGCAGTTCTTC
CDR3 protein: CASSWEREGRSYNEQFF

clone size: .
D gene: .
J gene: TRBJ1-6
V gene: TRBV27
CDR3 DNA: TGTGCCAGCAGTTCTGGACAGCATAATTCACCCCTCCACTTT
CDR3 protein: CASSSGQHNSPLHF

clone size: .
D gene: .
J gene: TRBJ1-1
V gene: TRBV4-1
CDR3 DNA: TGCGCCAGCAGCCCTGCTCCAGGGGTGGGTGAAGCTTTCTTT
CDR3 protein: CASSPAPGVGEAFF

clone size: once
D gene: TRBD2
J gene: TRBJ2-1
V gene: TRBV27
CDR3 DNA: TGTGCCAGCAGTTTTTCGACTAGCGGGAGGGCGACCTACAGGATTGAGCAGTTCTTC
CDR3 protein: CASSFSTSGRATYRIEQFF

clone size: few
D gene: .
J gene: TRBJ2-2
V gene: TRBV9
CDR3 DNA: TGTGCCAGCAGCGTAGCACAGGGAGTCACCGGGGAGCTGTTTTTT
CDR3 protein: CASSVAQGVTGELFF

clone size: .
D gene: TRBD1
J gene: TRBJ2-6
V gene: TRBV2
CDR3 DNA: TGTGCCAGCAGCGGGGACAGGGGCCGTCACTCTGGGGCCAACGTCCTGACTTTC
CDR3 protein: CASSGDRGRHSGANVLTF

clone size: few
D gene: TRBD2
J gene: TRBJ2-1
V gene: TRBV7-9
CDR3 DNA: TGTGCCAGCAGCTTAGGTCTGGCTAGCGGGAGGGCCACCCCCAATGAGCAGTTCTTC
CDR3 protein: CASSLGLASGRATPNEQFF